The rows below give T cell receptor beta chains drawn from one sample of a study of blood T cell repertoires in COVID-19. Data came from immunoSEQ multiplex PCR; TCRdb stores just in-frame clones and leaves some out. Of tens of thousands of clones listed, around 86% are singletons. Sequencing input: peripheral blood. These receptors were obtained from a man in his fifties with active COVID-19. Each CDR3 is given with its conserved first and last residue. The D gene is left open where the match is weak. Some rows have no size entry. The others give once, few or many, or a class for an expanded clone.

TGCGCCAGCAGCCAGGGACAGGGGGCTGATAACTATGGCTACACCTTC,CASSQGQGADNYGYTF,.,16,TRBJ1-2,TRBV4-3,TRBD1
TGTGCCAGCAGTTACTTGGGGCGGGGCGAAATGTACGAGCAGTACTTC,CASSYLGRGEMYEQYF,.,16,TRBJ2-7,TRBV6-5,.
TGTGCCAGCAGCCAAGATTTCGCAGCCCAGGGTGAAAAACTGTTTTTT,CASSQDFAAQGEKLFF,.,16,TRBJ1-4,TRBV3-1/TRBV3-2,.
TGTGCCAGCAGCATCGCTAAGCCAGCGGGAGCATTTCATGAGCAGTTCTTC,CASSIAKPAGAFHEQFF,.,17,TRBJ2-1,TRBV7-2,TRBD2
TGCGCCAGCAACCGACTAGCGGGAGGCACCGGGGAGCTGTTTTTT,CASNRLAGGTGELFF,.,15,TRBJ2-2,TRBV5-1,TRBD2
TGTGCCAGCAGCCCCCGGACAGGGACTCATGGCTACACCTTC,CASSPRTGTHGYTF,.,14,TRBJ1-2,TRBV5-6,TRBD1
TGCAGCGTTGTTTTTTCAGGGTCCGTGAGCTCCTATAATTCACCCCTCCACTTT,CSVVFSGSVSSYNSPLHF,.,18,TRBJ1-6,TRBV29-1,.
TGCGCCAGCAGTTCAGGGGGGCACTACGAGCAGTACTTC,CASSSGGHYEQYF,.,13,TRBJ2-7,TRBV5-1,.
TGTGATGGACAGCCTCGAGGGGAGCAGTACTTC,CDGQPRGEQYF,.,11,TRBJ2-7,TRBV19,.
TGCGCCAGCAGCTCAGGGACAGTGAGCTACGAGCAGTACTTC,CASSSGTVSYEQYF,.,14,TRBJ2-7,TRBV5-1,TRBD1
TGTGCCAGCAGCTTAGTAGGTGGTGGGAGGGTTAGTCAGCCCCAGCATTTT,CASSLVGGGRVSQPQHF,.,17,TRBJ1-5,TRBV7-2,.
TGTGCCAGCTCACCACCGAAGCGGGGCCTACAGGGGGATCGCTACAATGAGCAGTTCTTC,CASSPPKRGLQGDRYNEQFF,.,20,TRBJ2-1,TRBV18,.
TGTGCCAGCAGCCCGGTAGGAGTCGGCGAGCAGTACTTC,CASSPVGVGEQYF,.,13,TRBJ2-7,TRBV14,.
TGTGCCAGTATCGAAAATCCGGGACTGTCTGAAGCTTTCTTT,CASIENPGLSEAFF,.,14,TRBJ1-1,TRBV19,.
TGTGCCAGCAGTGACAGCGGCAATCAGCCCCAGCATTTT,CASSDSGNQPQHF,few,13,TRBJ1-5,TRBV6-2/TRBV6-3,.
TGTGCCAGCAGTTTACCCGGGACAGCTAATGAAAAACTGTTTTTT,CASSLPGTANEKLFF,.,15,TRBJ1-4,TRBV28,TRBD1
TGTGCCTGGGGTGTGGTAGCGGGAGGGCTTGAGCAGTACTTC,CAWGVVAGGLEQYF,.,14,TRBJ2-7,TRBV30,TRBD2
TGCGCCAGCAGCTTGGCCCGTACAGTAGACACTGAAGCTTTCTTT,CASSLARTVDTEAFF,.,15,TRBJ1-1,TRBV5-1,.
TGTGCCAGCAGCGGGGGGACTAGCGGTTGGTCCTACGAGCAGTACTTC,CASSGGTSGWSYEQYF,.,16,TRBJ2-7,TRBV9,TRBD2
TGCGCCAGCAGCTTGGTTGGGGGGTCTAACACCGGGGAGCTGTTTTTT,CASSLVGGSNTGELFF,.,16,TRBJ2-2,TRBV5-1,.
TGTGCCAGCAGCTCCTCCTTCAGGGGGAACACTGAAGCTTTCTTT,CASSSSFRGNTEAFF,.,15,TRBJ1-1,TRBV7-8,.
TGTGCCAGCAGTCCCTCTTCGTGGGACAGGGGTGCTGACGAGCAGTACTTC,CASSPSSWDRGADEQYF,.,17,TRBJ2-7,TRBV28,TRBD1
TGTGCCAGCAGCCAAGAAGCCCTCAGGGGGCTGTACTATGGCTACACCTTC,CASSQEALRGLYYGYTF,.,17,TRBJ1-2,TRBV3-1/TRBV3-2,TRBD1
TGTGCCAGCAGCGCTAGCTTTGGAAGGCAAGAGACCCAGTACTTC,CASSASFGRQETQYF,.,15,TRBJ2-5,TRBV11-3,.
TGTGCCAGCAGCCAAGCGGGACAGGGGAACACAGATACGCAGTATTTT,CASSQAGQGNTDTQYF,once,16,TRBJ2-3,TRBV3-1/TRBV3-2,TRBD1
TGTGCCAGCAGCTCGAGACAGGGATTTGCCTATGGCTACACCTTC,CASSSRQGFAYGYTF,.,15,TRBJ1-2,TRBV9,TRBD1
TGTGCCAGCAGCTCAGGACAGGGGGCTTCTCAGCCCCAGCATTTT,CASSSGQGASQPQHF,few,15,TRBJ1-5,TRBV5-5,TRBD1
TGTGCCAGCAGTGACAGGGCGACTTATAGCAATCAGCCCCAGCATTTT,CASSDRATYSNQPQHF,.,16,TRBJ1-5,TRBV2,.
TGCGCCAGCAGCCAAGGTAAGGGGGCCCAAGAGACCCAGTACTTC,CASSQGKGAQETQYF,.,15,TRBJ2-5,TRBV4-3,TRBD1
TGCGCCAGCAGCCCCAACTCAGGGTTCTCGGCGGCTACCTCTGGAAACACCATATATTTT,CASSPNSGFSAATSGNTIYF,.,20,TRBJ1-3,TRBV5-1,.
TGCGCCAGCAGCTTGGTCCCAGCGGGAAACACAGATACGCAGTATTTT,CASSLVPAGNTDTQYF,.,16,TRBJ2-3,TRBV5-1,TRBD2
TGTGCCAGCAGTTTGTACACAGATACGCAGTATTTT,CASSLYTDTQYF,.,12,TRBJ2-3,TRBV12-3/TRBV12-4,.
TGTGCCAGCAGTTTATATCGTAGCGGGAGGGCCAGGACCGGGGAGCTGTTTTTT,CASSLYRSGRARTGELFF,.,18,TRBJ2-2,TRBV27,TRBD2
TGTGCCAGCAACGCTTACGGACTCTCTGGGGCCAACGTCCTGACTTTC,CASNAYGLSGANVLTF,.,16,TRBJ2-6,TRBV6-6,.
TGCGCCAGCAGCCGAAGCGGGGAGAACACCGGGGAGCTGTTTTTT,CASSRSGENTGELFF,.,15,TRBJ2-2,TRBV4-3,TRBD2
TGTGCCAGCAGCCAAAAGCCATGGACACACGAGCAGTACTTC,CASSQKPWTHEQYF,.,14,TRBJ2-7,TRBV4-2,.
TGTGCCAGCAGTTCTCCGCAGGGCTACACCTTC,CASSSPQGYTF,few,11,TRBJ1-2,TRBV6-6,.
.,CASSHSWGEGARSPLHF,.,17,TRBJ1-6,TRBV21-1,.
TGTGCCAGCAGTTACCCAGAGGGGGCGGGGAACACCGGGGAGCTGTTTTTT,CASSYPEGAGNTGELFF,.,17,TRBJ2-2,TRBV6-7,TRBD1
TGTGCCAGTAGTCAGGGGCGGTACACTGAAGCTTTCTTT,CASSQGRYTEAFF,.,13,TRBJ1-1,TRBV5-6,.
TGCGCCAGCTCAAGCGGGCTAGCGGGGTACAATGAGCAGTTCTTC,CASSSGLAGYNEQFF,.,15,TRBJ2-1,TRBV10-1,TRBD2
TGCGCCAGCAGCCCCGGTCCTTTGAACTCTGGAAACACCATATATTTT,CASSPGPLNSGNTIYF,.,16,TRBJ1-3,TRBV5-1,.
TGTGCCATCAGTGCAGGCAGCTCTGGGCAGCCCCAGCATTTT,CAISAGSSGQPQHF,.,14,TRBJ1-5,TRBV10-3,.
TGTGCCAGCAGATCGGGACTTACTCCCAGGGAGACCCAGTACTTC,CASRSGLTPRETQYF,.,15,TRBJ2-5,TRBV3-1/TRBV3-2,.
TGTGCCAGCAGCCGACTAGCGGGGACGGAGACCCAGTACTTC,CASSRLAGTETQYF,.,14,TRBJ2-5,TRBV6-2/TRBV6-3,TRBD2
TGTGCCAGCAGTTTATCCGATCAGCCCCAGCATTTT,CASSLSDQPQHF,.,12,TRBJ1-5,TRBV28,.
TGTGCCAGCAGCCAAGATAACAGCTGGGCTAACTATGGCTACACCTTC,CASSQDNSWANYGYTF,few,16,TRBJ1-2,TRBV3-1/TRBV3-2,.
TGTGCCAGCAGTTTATCGATGGACATACCTAAACCCACAGATACGCAGTATTTT,CASSLSMDIPKPTDTQYF,.,18,TRBJ2-3,TRBV27,.
TGTGCCAGCAGCCTTCCCGAGAGGAACACTGAAGCTTTCTTT,CASSLPERNTEAFF,.,14,TRBJ1-1,TRBV3-1/TRBV3-2,.
TGTGCCAGTCACCGGGACAGTAACTATGGCTACACCTTC,CASHRDSNYGYTF,few,13,TRBJ1-2,TRBV2,TRBD1
TGTGCCAGCAGTTTGTTCGTTAATAGCAATCAGCCCCAGCATTTT,CASSLFVNSNQPQHF,.,15,TRBJ1-5,TRBV27,.
TGTGCCAGCAGCCAAGATACGGTGGCAGGGGATGGCTACACCTTC,CASSQDTVAGDGYTF,.,15,TRBJ1-2,TRBV3-1/TRBV3-2,.
TGTGCCAGCAGTGAACAGGTATTGGGACACCTCTACAATGAGCAGTTCTTC,CASSEQVLGHLYNEQFF,.,17,TRBJ2-1,TRBV6-1,.
TGTGCCAGCTCCTCCATTCTGGGGGCGTCTAACACCGGGGAGCTGTTTTTT,CASSSILGASNTGELFF,once,17,TRBJ2-2,TRBV4-2,.